What follows are 15 T cell receptor beta chains derived from one specimen sequenced in a study of T-cell reconstitution after alpha-beta-depleted transplantation in children. This sample's TCRbeta library carried unique molecular identifier barcodes. Each CDR3 protein gets one entry after TCRdb re-called the PCR reads with MiXCR. This table has some 200,000 distinct CDR3 sequences, about 7% appearing once. The sequences come from PBMCs, collected before TCRalphabeta/CD19-depleted stem cell transplant. These receptors came from a boy between 2 and 10 years old with acute lymphoblastic leukemia, due to receive a stem cell transplant.

This clonotype has at least ten counts. V gene TRBV20-1 combines with J gene TRBJ2-1, with D perhaps TRBD2 (8 bases). The CDR3 is made up of 14 amino acids. Trimming took off 1 base at V and 7 bases at J, with 14 bases between the two ends. Looked up from germline, CDR1 is DFQATT and CDR2 is SNEGSKA (reference sequence). The CDR3 is CSARGGGTENEQFF. CDR3 nucleotide sequence: TGCAGTGCTAGAGGCGGGGGGACAGAAAATGAGCAGTTCTTC.

This clonotype was seen more than once but under ten times. The V call is TRBV5-1, the J call TRBJ1-6, with D uncertain. The CDR3 is 12 residues long. Germline loops: CDR1 SGHRS, CDR2 YFSETQ. The V end lost 0 bases, the J end lost 12 bases, and 7 bases lay between the germline ends. Here the CDR3 reads CASSLAIGPLHF. DNA for the CDR3: TGCGCCAGCAGCTTGGCGATAGGACCCCTCCACTTT. Filled out from reference TRBV5-1 and TRBJ1-6, the complete variable domain reads KAGVTQTPRYLIKTRGQQVTLSCSPISGHRSVSWYQQTPGQGLQFLFEYFSETQRNKGNFPGRFSGRQFSNSRSEMNVSTLELGDSALYLCASSLAIGPLHFGNGTRLTVT.

This clonotype showed up just a few times. The chain couples TRBV20-1 to TRBJ2-5; a possible D gene is TRBD1 (5 bases). This CDR3 has 14 amino acids. Germline CDR1 and CDR2: DFQATT and SNEGSKA (reference sequence). Trimming removed 1 base from V and 2 bases from J, with 11 bases in between. The CDR3 DNA is TGCAGTGCTAGAGTAACAGGTATTCAAGAGACCCAGTACTTC. It yields the protein CSARVTGIQETQYF.

Many counts were recorded for this clonotype. This chain connects TRBV7-2 to TRBJ2-3; 8 bases fit TRBD1. Trimming cost V 5 bases and J 7 bases; bases outside gene matches: 11. The CDR3 spans 15 residues. CDR1 and CDR2 (germline): SGHTA, FQGNSA. As DNA, the CDR3 is TGTGCCAGCAGCCCGGACAGGGCAGGTCCTAATACGCAGTATTTT. Its protein is CASSPDRAGPNTQYF. The full variable domain, with the rest looked up from reference TRBV7-2 and TRBJ2-3, is GAGVSQSPSNKVTEKGKDVELRCDPISGHTALYWYRQSLGQGLEFLIYFQGNSAPDKSGLPSDRFSAERTGGSVSTLTIQRTQQEDSAVYLCASSPDRAGPNTQYFGPGTRLTVL.

The sample holds a few counts of this clonotype. CDR3 protein: CAWSAGGRNEQFF. Written as DNA, the CDR3 is TGTGCCTGGAGCGCCGGGGGACGCAATGAGCAGTTCTTC. This chain joins TRBV30 and TRBJ2-1; D is perhaps TRBD2 (6 bases). CDR3 length: 13 amino acids. Germline CDR1 GTSNPN, CDR2 SVGIG (reference sequence). Trimming shortened V by 3 bases and J by 6 bases, and 12 bases separated the two germline ends.

This clonotype has a count of ten or more. The chain links TRBV20-1 to TRBJ2-7; the match to TRBD1 covers 11 bases. CDR3 length: 15 residues. In germline, CDR1 is DFQATT, CDR2 SNEGSKA (reference sequence). V shed 3 bases, J shed 6 bases, and the junction held 10 bases outside the gene matches. CDR3 coding DNA: TGCAGTGCTAGCTCCCTGGACAGGGGGCTCTCCGAGCAGTACTTC. Protein product: CSASSLDRGLSEQYF.

The chain couples TRBV12-3 or TRBV12-4 to TRBJ2-2; 8 nucleotides agree with TRBD1. This CDR3 spans 19 amino acids. J gave up 1 base and V 11 bases, and 21 bases lay outside the gene matches. The CDR3 DNA sequence: TGTGCCTTCTGGAATCGGGGCAGGGGGCTATTATTGAACACCGGGGAGCTGTTTTTT. It specifies CAFWNRGRGLLLNTGELFF.

This clonotype has a count of ten or more. CDR3 coding DNA: TGTGCCAGCAGTGGTGCGGCAGGGGATCAGTACGAGCAGTACTTC. Translating it yields CASSGAAGDQYEQYF. The genes are TRBV7-2 and TRBJ2-7; possibly TRBD1 for D (6 bases). Trimming removed 6 bases from V and 4 bases from J, with 19 bases in between. This CDR3 is 15 amino acids long. Germline CDR1 reads SGHTA; CDR2 reads FQGNSA.

This clonotype was observed many times. The genes are TRBV7-9 and TRBJ2-1, with 7 bases lining up with TRBD2. The germline CDR1 and CDR2 sequences are SEHNR and FQNEAQ (reference sequence). The CDR3 runs to 14 residues. V trimming: 4 bases; J trimming: 8 bases; junction bases outside the gene matches: 8. For the CDR3, the DNA is TGTGCCAGCAGCTCCGGACTAGACGTCGATGAGCAGTTCTTC. Its protein is CASSSGLDVDEQFF.

Notes on this clonotype: This clone may be a read error of a much larger clone one base away. As the CDR3 is not closed by the conserved phenylalanine or tryptophan, this likely results from a read error. The chain joins TRBV11-2 to TRBJ2-1; the D is unclear. V was pared by 3 bases and J by 4 bases, with 10 bases between. This CDR3 is built from 14 residues. Germline V gives CDR1 SGHAT, CDR2 FQNNGV. The CDR3 region is CASSFLVQYNEQFL. The CDR3, as DNA: TGTGCCAGCAGCTTTTTGGTGCAATACAATGAGCAGTTCTTG.

By share, this clonotype ranks as medium-sized. The V gene is TRBV6-5, the J gene TRBJ1-1; no firm D call. Germline-derived CDR1 and CDR2 are MNHEY and SVGAGI. CDR3 size: 14 residues. Trimming took 2 bases from V and 1 from J, leaving 8 bases between them. The chain's CDR3 is CASSYAAGNTEAFF. For the CDR3, the DNA is TGTGCCAGCAGTTACGCGGCAGGGAACACTGAAGCTTTCTTT.

This clonotype was counted at least ten times. The chain has TRBV5-1 and TRBJ2-3, with TRBD2 as a possible D gene (6 bases). Germline V CDR1 and CDR2: SGHRS, YFSETQ. The CDR3 has 15 amino acids. V gave up 0 bases and J gave up 1 base, with 9 bases separating them. The CDR3 DNA sequence: TGCGCCAGCAGCTTGGAATCGGGGGGCACAGATACGCAGTATTTT. This codes for CASSLESGGTDTQYF. Full variable domain (rest looked up from reference TRBV5-1 and TRBJ2-3): KAGVTQTPRYLIKTRGQQVTLSCSPISGHRSVSWYQQTPGQGLQFLFEYFSETQRNKGNFPGRFSGRQFSNSRSEMNVSTLELGDSALYLCASSLESGGTDTQYFGPGTRLTVL.

The J gene is TRBJ1-2, the V gene TRBV24-1; 7 nucleotides line up with TRBD1. Germline V lookup: CDR1 KGHDR, CDR2 SFDVKD. The CDR3 contains 13 residues. V shed 2 bases and J 7 bases; nucleotides not matched to a gene: 3. The CDR3: CATSDSDRAGYTF. The CDR3 coding sequence is TGTGCCACCAGTGATTCCGACAGGGCTGGCTACACCTTC.

A few counts support this clonotype. CDR3 nucleotides: TGTGCCAGCAGTGAAGGACAAGGGGGCTACGAGCAGTACTTC. Its protein product is CASSEGQGGYEQYF. The chain links TRBV6-1 to TRBJ2-7; D possibly corresponds to TRBD1 (6 bases). Germline CDR1 MNHNS, CDR2 SASEGT. The CDR3 consists of 14 residues. Trimming cost V 1 base and J 3 bases, with 10 bases left between them.

This clonotype was seen at least ten times. The chain couples TRBV7-2 to TRBJ2-7; TRBD1 aligns across 8 bases. The germline V gene encodes CDR1 SGHTA and CDR2 FQGNSA. The CDR3 spans 15 residues. V dropped 5 bases and J dropped 0; count of bases not matched to a gene: 6. The CDR3 DNA reads TGTGCCAGCAGCCGGACAGGGTGGAGCTCCTACGAGCAGTACTTC. Amino acids: CASSRTGWSSYEQYF.